These 5 T cell receptor beta chains were all obtained from the same sample, sequenced in a study of cytomegalovirus exposure and HLA in healthy donors. Primers for the PCR totalled 60 Vbeta and 13 Jbeta. Generated by immunoSEQ multiplex PCR, the TCRdb table keeps only in-frame clones and is missing some. The table lists around 150,000 clones, 70% to 85% of them singletons. The sequenced material came from PBMCs. These receptors were taken from a man aged 40-49 years in good health and CMV-seropositive.

This clone occurred a few times. The gene calls are TRBV5-4 and TRBJ2-2; 7 positions match TRBD2. The CDR3 spans 15 residues. The germline CDR1 and CDR2 sequences are SGHNT and YYREEE (reference sequence). The trim removed 4 bases at V and 1 base at J, leaving 4 bases unmatched. The CDR3 reads CASSPQRGNTGELFF. In DNA form, the CDR3 reads TGTGCCAGCAGCCCCCAGCGGGGGAACACCGGGGAGCTGTTTTTT.

The chain carries TRBV27 and TRBJ1-2, with 8 positions matching TRBD1. The CDR3 totals 15 residues. In germline, CDR1 is MNHEY, CDR2 SMNVEV (reference sequence). V trimming: 5 bases; J trimming: 7 bases; junction bases outside the gene matches: 12. CDR3 protein: CASSVLGGQGIGYTF. The CDR3 DNA reads as TGTGCCAGCAGTGTACTGGGTGGACAGGGTATTGGCTACACCTTC.

The chain couples TRBV19 to TRBJ1-1; tentative D call: TRBD1 (6 bases). V was shortened by 7 bases and J by 2 bases, with 14 bases between the two germline ends. The CDR3 length is 14 residues. The germline CDR1 and CDR2 sequences are LNHDA and SQIVND (reference sequence). The CDR3 bases are TGTGCCAGTATGCGGGGGGCGGGAAACACTGAAGCTTTCTTT. Protein: CASMRGAGNTEAFF.

The chain couples TRBV30 to TRBJ1-5; perhaps TRBD1 as D (6 bases). The CDR3 sequence is 15 residues long. Germline CDR1 reads GTSNPN; CDR2 reads SVGIG (reference sequence). Trimming took off 3 bases at V and 3 bases at J, with 15 bases between the two ends. The CDR3 nucleotides are TGTGCCTGGAGCGCAGGGGCCGACCCCAATCAGCCCCAGCATTTT. Amino acid sequence: CAWSAGADPNQPQHF.

The chain recombines TRBV7-3 with TRBJ1-1; D not resolved. Germline lookup yields CDR1 SGHTA and CDR2 FQGTGA. CDR3 length: 13 residues. V lost 6 bases and J 0 bases, leaving 8 bases between the germline ends. The chain's CDR3 is CASRAGMNTEAFF. The CDR3 region has the DNA TGTGCCAGCAGGGCGGGTATGAACACTGAAGCTTTCTTT.